This passage covers 14 T cell receptor beta chains from one sample sequenced in a study of T-cell reconstitution after alpha-beta-depleted transplantation in children (dated by TCRdb to 2016 to 2017). The treatment or condition label, as the study defines it: allogeneic hematopoietic cell transplantation with graft depleted of TCRalphabeta T cells and CD19 B cells. Libraries were constructed by PCR. The sequencing machine was an Illumina HiSeq 2500. Molecular barcoding was employed in the preparation of TCR libraries, with unique molecular identifiers being used to normalize TCRbeta repertoire quantification. The public sequencing data were trimmed at Q25 with fastp and processed into clonotypes with MiXCR by TCRdb, which kept only in-frame beta chains. Each record represents a unique CDR3 protein, reported with the most common genes and DNA among its rows. The sample table holds more than 90,000 distinct CDR3 sequences, of which 9% to 12% were seen once. The ten largest clonotypes hold around 35% of the sample.

This specimen was PBMCs, taken before TCRalphabeta/CD19-depleted stem cell transplant. Receptor source: a boy aged 2 to 10 with acute lymphoblastic leukemia, due to receive a stem cell transplant.

The chain recombines TRBV7-8 with TRBJ2-7, with 9 bases identical to TRBD2. The germline gives CDR1 SGHVS, CDR2 FQNEAQ. The CDR3 has 15 residues. The V segment lost 1 base and the J segment 3 bases; nucleotides outside the gene matches: 4. The CDR3 nucleotides are TGTGCCAGCAGCTTAGTAGTTAGCGGGAGCTACGAGCAGTACTTC. This translates into CASSLVVSGSYEQYF.

J is TRBJ2-1 and V is TRBV6-5; D is perhaps TRBD2 (6 bases). This CDR3 comprises 14 residues. V was trimmed by 0 bases and J by 7 bases, leaving 10 bases between them. In germline, CDR1 is MNHEY, CDR2 SVGAGI. As DNA, the CDR3 is TGTGCCAGCAGTTACTCGGGGACTGAGAATGAGCAGTTCTTC. It codes for CASSYSGTENEQFF.

The chain is built from TRBV6-2 or TRBV6-3 and TRBJ1-1; weak D call: TRBD1 (6 bases). V dropped 2 bases and J dropped 4 bases, with 20 bases sitting between them. Germline V gene lookup returns CDR1 MNHEY and CDR2 SVGEGT. The CDR3 covers 17 residues. The CDR3 sequence is CASSYGSGERRTTEAFF. In DNA, the CDR3 is TGTGCCAGCAGTTACGGTTCAGGGGAAAGGCGGACCACTGAAGCTTTCTTT.

There are a few counts of this clonotype. The chain couples TRBV2 to TRBJ2-1; D unresolved. This CDR3 region has 13 residues. CDR1 is SNHLY, CDR2 FYNNEI, per germline. The V gene lost 11 bases and the J gene lost 7 bases, with 18 bases spanning the gap. Written as DNA, the CDR3 is TGTGCCGGGTTCGGCCAACTCAGTAATGAGCAGTTCTTC. Its translation: CAGFGQLSNEQFF.

This clonotype has ten or more counts. The rearrangement joins TRBV6-5 to TRBJ2-1; 9 nucleotides agree with TRBD1. Trimming took 7 bases from V and 1 from J; bases not matched to a gene: 5. This CDR3 spans 15 amino acids. CDR1 and CDR2 from the germline V gene are MNHEY and SVGAGI. The DNA for the CDR3 is TGTGCCAGCAAGACCGGGACAGGGTCCTACAATGAGCAGTTCTTC. This gives the protein CASKTGTGSYNEQFF.

This sequence joins TRBV2 and TRBJ2-3, with TRBD2 as a possible D gene (5 bases). Trimming removed 3 bases from V and 1 base from J, with 11 bases in between. This CDR3 has 15 residues. The germline V gene encodes CDR1 SNHLY and CDR2 FYNNEI. For the CDR3, the DNA is TGTGCCAGCAGTGACGCGGTGAGGGGCACAGATACGCAGTATTTT. It yields the protein CASSDAVRGTDTQYF.

This clonotype was recorded many times. This chain joins TRBV12-3 or TRBV12-4 and TRBJ2-2; 8 nucleotides line up with TRBD1. The CDR3 is made up of 14 amino acids. With V trimmed by 6 bases and J by 6 bases, 6 bases remained unmatched. This CDR3 is CASSTMTGAGELFF. The DNA of the CDR3 is TGTGCCAGCAGCACCATGACAGGGGCCGGGGAGCTGTTTTTT.

This sequence joins TRBV20-1 and TRBJ2-3; D not resolved. This CDR3 is built from 12 residues. Germline V CDR1 and CDR2: DFQATT, SNEGSKA (reference sequence). The V and J ends lost 5 bases and 8 bases respectively, with 14 bases between them. This CDR3 reads CSARFSSVTQYF. CDR3 nucleotide sequence: TGCAGTGCTCGTTTTTCCAGTGTTACGCAGTATTTT.

This clonotype was observed at least ten times. A junction end diverges from the germline sequence, so it may reflect a read error. The chain recombines TRBV20-1 with TRBJ2-7, with 12 bases lining up with TRBD2. The germline V gene encodes CDR1 DFQATT and CDR2 SNEGSKA (reference sequence). This CDR3 contains 14 residues. This CDR3 reads CSARGTSGRYEQYF. The CDR3 nucleotides are TGCAGTGCGAGAGGGACTAGCGGGCGTTACGAGCAGTACTTC.

V is TRBV4-2 and J is TRBJ2-1; 11 bases match TRBD2. V shed 10 bases, J shed 5 bases, and the junction held 7 bases outside the gene matches. The CDR3 is 14 amino acids. Germline values: CDR1 LGHNA, CDR2 YNFKEQ. The CDR3 DNA follows: TGTGCCACCCTGGAGACTAGCGGGGACAATGAGCAGTTCTTC. Amino acid sequence: CATLETSGDNEQFF.

This clonotype has a handful of counts. The V and J genes are TRBV25-1 and TRBJ1-5; no clear D. Looked up from germline, CDR1 is MGHDK and CDR2 is SYGVNS. The CDR3 length is 15 residues. V lost 1 base, J lost 0 bases, and 7 bases lay in between. CDR3 region: CASSESGVSNQPQHF. The CDR3, as DNA: TGTGCCAGCAGTGAATCCGGGGTTAGCAATCAGCCCCAGCATTTT.

This rearrangement joins TRBV5-1 to TRBJ2-5; 15 bases fit TRBD2. The trim removed 3 bases at V and 4 bases at J, leaving 4 bases unmatched. CDR3 length: 16 residues. Germline V gives CDR1 SGHRS, CDR2 YFSETQ. The CDR3 DNA sequence: TGCGCCAGCAGCTCCGGACTAGCGGGAGGGAGAGAGACCCAGTACTTC. Translated, it gives CASSSGLAGGRETQYF.

This clonotype was seen ten or more times. This chain uses TRBV6-5 with TRBJ2-7; D is possibly TRBD2 (6 bases). V gave up 8 bases and J gave up 3 bases, with 8 bases separating them. The CDR3 length is 11 residues. Germline V gene lookup returns CDR1 MNHEY and CDR2 SVGAGI. The CDR3 sequence is CASGRDYEQYF. CDR3 nucleotides: TGTGCCAGCGGGCGGGACTACGAGCAGTACTTC.

This clonotype was seen only a few times. The chain combines TRBV19 with TRBJ2-7, with D perhaps TRBD1 or TRBD2 (5 bases each). Germline assignment: CDR1 LNHDA and CDR2 SQIVND (reference sequence). Deletions cut 7 bases from V and 1 base from J, with 14 bases between. The CDR3 runs 14 residues. The CDR3 region has the DNA TGTGCCAGTACTCCGGGACCCAAATCCTACGAGCAGTACTTC. Translated: CASTPGPKSYEQYF. Combining the CDR3 with reference TRBV19 and TRBJ2-7 gives the whole variable domain DGGITQSPKYLFRKEGQNVTLSCEQNLNHDAMYWYRQDPGQGLRLIYYSQIVNDFQKGDIAEGYSVSREKKESFPLTVTSAQKNPTAFYLCASTPGPKSYEQYFGPGTRLTVT.